The present T cell receptor beta chain was sequenced within a study of graft-versus-host responses after intestinal transplantation. Germline V gene data show CDR1 as KGHSH and CDR2 as LQKENI. V shed 0 bases and J shed 7 bases, with 7 bases lying between them. CDR3 length equals 13 residues. Produced via immunoSEQ multiplex PCR; TCRdb's table is partial and in-frame only. In the table there are tens of thousands of clones, roughly 94% of which are singletons. The study's findings and limits: Some GvH clones were seen earlier in gut or blood, suggesting intestinal origin.

A remark on this clone: The antigen is not known.

This specimen consisted of PBMCs, obtained 156 days after intestinal transplant. This clonotype was obtained from a human patient who received an intestinal transplant, so some T cells may come from the graft donor. The V and J genes are TRBV18 and TRBJ2-1; D not certain. CDR3 amino acids: CASSPPYNNEQFF. The CDR3 bases are TGTGCCAGCTCACCACCCTATAATAATGAGCAGTTCTTC.